The sequence of this TCR beta chain was determined in a study of shared clonotypes between healthy human individuals. Study findings and constraints: It was observed that roughly 5.4% of naive CD4 clonotypes were shared across a handful of donors. Generally, naive subsets came out with larger estimated richness than memory subsets.

Terminally differentiated effector memory CD45RA+ cells were excluded from the naive CD8 cells, which were CD45RO-negative and positively selected for CCR7. Original processing methods: Filtering differed, since immunoSEQ gave only junction sequences and no quality scores. TCRdb keeps only in-frame clones here, not all; method: immunoSEQ multiplex PCR. The DNA gave D and trimming, while V, J and clone size come from that table. The sample holds roughly 590,000 clones, over 95% seen once. About this clone: Antigen specificity is unknown.

Germline values: CDR1 SEHNR, CDR2 FQNEAQ (reference sequence). The CDR3 spans 14 residues. Trimming took 3 bases from V and 4 from J, leaving 10 bases between them. This clonotype was sampled from a woman in her twenties or thirties in good health. The gene calls are TRBV7-9 and TRBJ1-5; a weak D match, TRBD1 (6 bases). What was sequenced was naive CD8+ T cells sorted from blood. Here the CDR3 reads CASSLSGDNQPQHF. Here the CDR3 DNA reads TGTGCCAGCAGCTTGTCAGGGGATAATCAGCCCCAGCATTTT.